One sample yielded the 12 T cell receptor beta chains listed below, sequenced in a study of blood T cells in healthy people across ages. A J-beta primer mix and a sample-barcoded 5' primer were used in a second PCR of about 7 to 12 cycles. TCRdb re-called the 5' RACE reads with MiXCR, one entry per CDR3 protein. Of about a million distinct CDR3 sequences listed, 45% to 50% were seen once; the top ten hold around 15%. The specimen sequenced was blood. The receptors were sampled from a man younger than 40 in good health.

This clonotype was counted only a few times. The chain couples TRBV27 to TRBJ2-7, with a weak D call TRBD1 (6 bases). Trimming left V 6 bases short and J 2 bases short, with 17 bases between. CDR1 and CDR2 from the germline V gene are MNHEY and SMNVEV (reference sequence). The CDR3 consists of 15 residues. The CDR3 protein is CASRGDTRNPYEQYF. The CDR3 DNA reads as TGTGCCAGCAGGGGGGACACCCGAAACCCCTACGAGCAGTACTTC.

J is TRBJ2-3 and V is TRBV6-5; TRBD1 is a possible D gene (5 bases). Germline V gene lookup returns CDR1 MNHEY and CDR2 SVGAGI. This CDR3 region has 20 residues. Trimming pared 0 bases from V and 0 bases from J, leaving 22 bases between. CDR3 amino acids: CASSYSGPGWGPYSTDTQYF. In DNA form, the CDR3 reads TGTGCCAGCAGTTACTCTGGGCCTGGGTGGGGCCCCTATAGCACAGATACGCAGTATTTT.

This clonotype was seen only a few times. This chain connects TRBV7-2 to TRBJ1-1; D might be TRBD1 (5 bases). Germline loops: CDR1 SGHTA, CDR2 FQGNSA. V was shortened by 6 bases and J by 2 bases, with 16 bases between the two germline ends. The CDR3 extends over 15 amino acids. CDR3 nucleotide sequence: TGTGCCAGCAGTCACTCCGGGACGGATAACACTGAAGCTTTCTTT. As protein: CASSHSGTDNTEAFF.

The CDR3 nucleotides read TGTGCCAGCAACCTGGGACTAGCGGGAGACAATGAGCAGTTCTTC. Protein: CASNLGLAGDNEQFF. The V gene is TRBV6-5, the J gene TRBJ2-1, with 14 positions matching TRBD2. Germline-derived CDR1 and CDR2 are MNHEY and SVGAGI. The junction had 4 bases not matched to a gene; V was cut back by 7 bases and J by 5 bases. CDR3 length: 15 amino acids.

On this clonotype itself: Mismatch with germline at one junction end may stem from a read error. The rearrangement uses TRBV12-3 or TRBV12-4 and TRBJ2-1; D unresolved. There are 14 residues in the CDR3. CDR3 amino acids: CASSFGSNHNKQFF. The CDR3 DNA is TGTGCCAGCAGTTTTGGGTCCAATCACAATAAGCAGTTCTTC.

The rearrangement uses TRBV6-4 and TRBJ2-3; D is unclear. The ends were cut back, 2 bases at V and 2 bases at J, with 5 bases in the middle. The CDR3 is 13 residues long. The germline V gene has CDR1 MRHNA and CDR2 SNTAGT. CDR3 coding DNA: TGTGCCAGCAGTGACCCCCTCACAGATACGCAGTATTTT. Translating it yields CASSDPLTDTQYF.

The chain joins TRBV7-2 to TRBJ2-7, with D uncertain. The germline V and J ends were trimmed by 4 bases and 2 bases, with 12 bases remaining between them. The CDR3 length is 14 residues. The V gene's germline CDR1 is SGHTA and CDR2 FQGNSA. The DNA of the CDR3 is TGTGCCAGCAGCTCTAACATTGGACCCTACGAGCAGTACTTC. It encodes CASSSNIGPYEQYF.

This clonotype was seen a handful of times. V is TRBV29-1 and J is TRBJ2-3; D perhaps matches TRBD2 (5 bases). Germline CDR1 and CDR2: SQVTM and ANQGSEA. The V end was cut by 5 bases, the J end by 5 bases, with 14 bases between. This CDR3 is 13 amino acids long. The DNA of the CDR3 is TGCAGCGTTTCCGAGGGAGTGGGAGATACGCAGTATTTT. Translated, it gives CSVSEGVGDTQYF.

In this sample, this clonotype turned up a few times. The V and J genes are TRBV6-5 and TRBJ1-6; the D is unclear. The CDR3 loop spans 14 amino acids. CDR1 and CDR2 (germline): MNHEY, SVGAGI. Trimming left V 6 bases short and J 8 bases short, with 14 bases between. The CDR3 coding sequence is TGTGCCAGCAGCTCCCGCCCTCGGGATTCACCCCTCCACTTT. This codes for CASSSRPRDSPLHF.

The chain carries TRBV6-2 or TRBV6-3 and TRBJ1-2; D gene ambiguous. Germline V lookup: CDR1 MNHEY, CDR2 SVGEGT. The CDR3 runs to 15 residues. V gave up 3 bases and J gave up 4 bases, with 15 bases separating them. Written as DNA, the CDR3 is TGTGCCAGCAGTTATCATCTAGCGACGCTCTATGGCTACACCTTC. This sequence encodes CASSYHLATLYGYTF.

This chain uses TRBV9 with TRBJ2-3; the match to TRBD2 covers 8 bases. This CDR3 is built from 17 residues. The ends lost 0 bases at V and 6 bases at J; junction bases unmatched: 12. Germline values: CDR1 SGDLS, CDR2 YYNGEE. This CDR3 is CASSVVVAGLPKDTQYF. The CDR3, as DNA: TGTGCCAGCAGCGTAGTTGTAGCGGGGCTCCCAAAGGATACGCAGTATTTT.

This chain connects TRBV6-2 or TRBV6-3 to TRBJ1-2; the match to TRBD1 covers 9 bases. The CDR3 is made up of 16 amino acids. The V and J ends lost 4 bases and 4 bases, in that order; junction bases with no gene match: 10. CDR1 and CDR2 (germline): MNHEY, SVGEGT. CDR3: CASSSTPTGGFYGYTF. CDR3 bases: TGTGCCAGCAGTTCCACCCCGACAGGGGGATTCTATGGCTACACCTTC.